This entry concerns a single T cell receptor beta chain. Its specificity is unknown. The Oncomine TCR Beta short-read assay sequenced DNA from cultured CD4+ T cells. TCRdb reanalysed the PCR reads using MiXCR and keeps one entry per CDR3 protein. The profile shows approximately 10,000 distinct CDR3 sequences, roughly three fifths of them singletons. The sample belongs to a study of vaccination and CD4 T cells after COVID-19. Stated treatment: approximately 10-day PBMC culture with coronavirus spike peptide pools or control peptides (ViraFEST assay). The V end lost 5 bases, the J end lost 5 bases, and 15 bases lay between the germline ends. From germline, CDR1 is DFQATT and CDR2 SNEGSKA (reference sequence). CDR3 length equals 13 residues.

The source of this sequence is a human donor who had recovered from COVID-19. V usage is TRBV20-1 and J usage is TRBJ1-1; D perhaps matches TRBD1 (6 bases). Sequenced sample: CD4+ T cells from blood, cultured in vitro. CDR3 in amino acids: CSAPPNRETEAFF. CDR3 nucleotide sequence: TGCAGTGCTCCGCCCAACAGGGAGACTGAAGCTTTCTTT.